This TCR beta chain stems from a study of T cells in Graves' hyperthyroidism and ophthalmopathy. Overall study findings and caveats: The model anticipated ophthalmopathy a median around six months pre-onset. A model built on 13 V-J features separated ophthalmopathy from stable hyperthyroidism. Blood also showed most of the thyroid clonotypes that were expanded above 0.001.

Trimming removed 5 bases at V and 2 bases at J, with 13 bases between. Germline CDR1 and CDR2: SEHNR and FQNEAQ (reference sequence). The CDR3 is 14 amino acids. Remarks on this clonotype: Its antigen is not identified.

Amplification targeted TCR beta CDR3 regions from RNA transcripts. First-round RT-PCR with HTBI primers amplified the TCR CDR3 region. TCRdb ran MiXCR on the multiplex PCR reads and lists one entry per CDR3 protein. This table holds roughly 840,000 distinct CDR3 sequences, over 35% found once. This clonotype was obtained from a man younger than 35 with Graves' hyperthyroidism. Sequencing used blood. This chain uses TRBV7-9 with TRBJ2-7; D gene uncertain. The CDR3, as DNA: TGTGCCAGCAGCCAAGATCCGGTTCCCTACGAGCAGTACTTC. The encoded protein is CASSQDPVPYEQYF.